This TCR beta chain was sequenced in a study of shared clonotypes between healthy human individuals. The CDR3 is 16 residues long. V dropped 0 bases and J dropped 5 bases, with 17 bases sitting between them. CDR1 and CDR2 from the germline V gene are SGHRS and YFSETQ. This table comes from immunoSEQ multiplex PCR, and its TCRdb copy is limited to in-frame clones, with some not included. Of roughly 2 million clones listed, over 85% are singletons. Naive-designated CD8 cells lacked CD45RO, were positively enriched for CCR7, and omitted terminally differentiated effector memory CD45RA+ cells. Everyone who donated was a Caucasian adult who lived in Nashville, Tennessee.

The rearrangement links TRBV5-1 to TRBJ1-1; TRBD1 is a possible D gene (6 bases). The sample was naive CD8+ T cells sorted from blood. This sequence originates from a man aged 18 to 35 in good health. The CDR3 is CASSLAMRVGGTEAFF. The CDR3 coding sequence is TGCGCCAGCAGCTTGGCCATGAGGGTAGGGGGAACTGAAGCTTTCTTT.